Listed below are T cell receptor beta chains from one sample, sequenced in a study of cytomegalovirus exposure and HLA in healthy donors. TCRdb's table, derived via immunoSEQ multiplex PCR, lists solely in-frame clones and lacks some. The sample consists of 150,000 to 200,000 clones, approximately 84% of them appearing once. Sequenced sample: PBMCs. Every receptor here comes from a female donor in good health and CMV-seronegative. Each CDR3 is given with its conserved first and last residue. The D gene is left open where the match is weak. A row's size may be missing; if present it is once, few, many or a size class.

v_call	cdr3_length	d_call	j_call	clone_size	cdr3_nt	cdr3_aa
TRBV2	15	.	TRBJ2-2	few	TGTGCCAGCATCCGACAAGTCGCGAACACCGGGGAGCTGTTTTTT	CASIRQVANTGELFF
TRBV6-1	14	TRBD2	TRBJ2-1	.	TGTGCCAGCACCATGGGACTAGCGAGGGATGAGCAGTTCTTC	CASTMGLARDEQFF
TRBV10-3	14	TRBD1	TRBJ2-1	.	TGTGCCATCACGGGGACAGGGGGTTCCCATGAGCAGTTCTTC	CAITGTGGSHEQFF
TRBV11-2	14	.	TRBJ2-3	.	TGTGCCAGCAGCATACAGGGAACCACAGATACGCAGTATTTT	CASSIQGTTDTQYF
TRBV15	16	TRBD1	TRBJ1-6	few	TGTGCCACCAGCAGGCCAAAGACAGGGCGGAATTCACCCCTCCACTTT	CATSRPKTGRNSPLHF
TRBV5-1	13	.	TRBJ1-1	.	TGCGCCAGCAGCTTGCCCCCACAGGGTGAAGCTTTCTTT	CASSLPPQGEAFF
TRBV5-1	15	.	TRBJ2-1	.	TGCGCCAGCACCGCTAACCCAGGGGATCAAAATGAGCAGTTCTTC	CASTANPGDQNEQFF
TRBV7-2	15	TRBD1	TRBJ2-7	once	TGTGCCAGCAGCTTACGGGGGGACAGGGCCTACGAGCAGTACTTC	CASSLRGDRAYEQYF
TRBV5-4	15	TRBD2	TRBJ2-7	.	TGTGCCAGCAGCAATCCCGGGACTAGAGCCTACGAGCAGTACTTC	CASSNPGTRAYEQYF
TRBV11-2	16	.	TRBJ2-1	.	TGTGCCAGCAGGTATGCTAGCGCCTATTCCTACAATGAGCAGTTCTTC	CASRYASAYSYNEQFF
TRBV6-5	14	.	TRBJ2-7	.	TGTGCCAGCACTCCCGCAGGGGGGTCCTACGAGCAGTACTTC	CASTPAGGSYEQYF
TRBV7-9	13	.	TRBJ2-1	.	TGTGCCAGCAGCCTAGGGACTTTCAATGAGCAGTTCTTC	CASSLGTFNEQFF
TRBV5-1	14	TRBD2	TRBJ2-3	few	TGCGCCAGCAGCACTGTAGCGGGAGCAGATACGCAGTATTTT	CASSTVAGADTQYF
TRBV9	14	.	TRBJ1-1	.	TGTGCCAGCAGCGTACAGGCCTTGAACACTGAAGCTTTCTTT	CASSVQALNTEAFF
TRBV9	17	.	TRBJ1-3	.	TGTGCCAGCAGCGTAGGGTGGACACGGGTCTCTGGAAACACCATATATTTT	CASSVGWTRVSGNTIYF
TRBV5-1	17	TRBD2	TRBJ2-1	.	TGCGCCAGCAGCTTAGGCCGGGCTAGCGGGGGAAAGGGTGAGCAGTTCTTC	CASSLGRASGGKGEQFF
TRBV2	14	.	TRBJ1-5	once	TGTGCCAGCAGCGCAGGGGATTGGAATCAGCCCCAGCATTTT	CASSAGDWNQPQHF
TRBV6-6	14	TRBD1	TRBJ1-5	.	TGTGCCAGTTCCCGGCAGGGGGCAATTCAGCCCCAGCATTTT	CASSRQGAIQPQHF
TRBV7-9	16	TRBD2	TRBJ2-2	.	TGTGCCAGCAGCTTATGGCTAGCGGGGGACACCGGGGAGCTGTTTTTT	CASSLWLAGDTGELFF
TRBV19	14	.	TRBJ1-1	.	TGTGCCAGTAGTTCCCAGGTGTTGAACACTGAAGCTTTCTTT	CASSSQVLNTEAFF
TRBV5-1	15	TRBD2	TRBJ2-3	few	TGCGCCAGCAGCTTGGTGGGAGCGGGAGAAGATACGCAGTATTTT	CASSLVGAGEDTQYF
TRBV9	13	.	TRBJ2-5	.	TGTGCCAGCAGCGTAGGCGTTGAGGAGACCCAGTACTTC	CASSVGVEETQYF
TRBV7-9	16	TRBD2	TRBJ2-1	.	TGTTCCAGCAGCTCCCCCCTAGCGGGAGCTGACGGTGAGCAGTTCTTC	CSSSSPLAGADGEQFF
TRBV7-9	18	TRBD2	TRBJ2-3	once	TGTGCCAGCAGCTCCCCATCACTAGCGGTCCTAAACACAGATACGCAGTATTTT	CASSSPSLAVLNTDTQYF
TRBV6-1	16	TRBD1	TRBJ2-3	.	TGTGCCAGCAGTGATACCAGGGGGCGATCTGCAGATACGCAGTATTTT	CASSDTRGRSADTQYF